Listed here are 32 T cell receptor beta chains from one sample, sequenced in a study of identical twins. TCRdb passed the 5' RACE reads through MiXCR, listing each CDR3 protein once. The table has 210,000 or so distinct CDR3 sequences, approximately 15% seen once; the top ten hold around 40%. In addition, the sample was reused for a study of T cells expressing NK-cell markers.

Sequencing was done on a sample of CD8+ T cells sorted from blood. Receptors were obtained from a woman younger than 35 in good health.

This clonotype was counted ten times or more. The chain links TRBV30 to TRBJ2-3, with 8 positions matching TRBD2. The V gene's germline CDR1 is GTSNPN and CDR2 SVGIG (reference sequence). Trimming removed 2 bases from V and 0 bases from J; junction bases left unmatched: 4. CDR3 length: 15 residues. The CDR3 nucleotides read TGTGCCTGGAGTATCAGCGGGAGAAGCACAGATACGCAGTATTTT. It is translated as CAWSISGRSTDTQYF.

The chain links TRBV29-1 to TRBJ2-3, with no clear D. V dropped 6 bases and J dropped 9 bases, with 13 bases sitting between them. The CDR3 has 11 amino acids. Germline CDR1 is SQVTM and CDR2 is ANQGSEA. The CDR3 is CSVPYYGTQYF. Here the CDR3 DNA reads TGCAGCGTCCCTTATTATGGGACGCAGTATTTT.

This rearrangement joins TRBV27 to TRBJ1-3; 7 bases align to TRBD1. Germline assignment: CDR1 MNHEY and CDR2 SMNVEV (reference sequence). Germline trimming cut 6 bases from V and 9 bases from J; bases unmatched to any gene: 14. The CDR3 covers 15 residues. The CDR3 loop reads CASRSNDRATGTIYF. The CDR3 DNA sequence: TGTGCCAGCAGATCCAACGACAGGGCAACTGGCACCATATATTTT.

The chain employs TRBV12-3 or TRBV12-4 and TRBJ2-7; no firm D call. Trimming cost V 1 base and J 6 bases, with 13 bases left between them. There are 14 residues in the CDR3. CDR3 DNA: TGTGCCAGCAGTTTAGGGCTCCCGGCGGCCGAGCAGTACTTC. This gives the protein CASSLGLPAAEQYF.

The CDR3: CSVDGPGVSYNEQFF. CDR3 coding DNA: TGCAGCGTTGACGGCCCGGGGGTCTCCTACAATGAGCAGTTCTTC. The rearrangement links TRBV29-1 to TRBJ2-1, with D possibly being TRBD2 (6 bases). The V end was cut by 3 bases, the J end by 0 bases, with 12 bases between. The V gene's germline CDR1 is SQVTM and CDR2 ANQGSEA. The CDR3 length is 15 residues.

The genes are TRBV7-9 and TRBJ2-1; 8 positions agree with TRBD1. This CDR3 is built from 16 residues. V lost 5 bases, J lost 8 bases, and 14 bases stayed unmatched. The V gene's germline CDR1 is SEHNR and CDR2 FQNEAQ (reference sequence). CDR3 in amino acids: CASSRARGQGSYEQFF. The DNA of the CDR3 is TGTGCCAGCAGCCGAGCGCGTGGACAGGGTTCGTATGAGCAGTTCTTC.

This clonotype was seen a few times. The genes are TRBV6-1 and TRBJ2-1; D is unresolved. This CDR3 comprises 14 residues. V lost 7 bases and J 5 bases, leaving 15 bases between the germline ends. Germline V gives CDR1 MNHNS, CDR2 SASEGT. In DNA, the CDR3 is TGTGCCAGCAAGATTCAGCAAGTCGACAATGAGCAGTTCTTC. This codes for CASKIQQVDNEQFF.

This clonotype has a handful of counts. The chain uses TRBV12-3 or TRBV12-4 and TRBJ2-5; D unresolved. The ends were cut back, 2 bases at V and 4 bases at J, with 11 bases in the middle. CDR3 length: 14 amino acids. The CDR3 is CASSLNLATETQYF. Here the CDR3 DNA reads TGTGCCAGCAGTTTAAATTTGGCTACAGAGACCCAGTACTTC.

The rearrangement joins TRBV7-9 to TRBJ2-1; 7 bases are shared with TRBD1. The V gene end was trimmed by 6 bases and the J gene end by 10 bases; junction bases not matched to a gene: 12. Germline loops: CDR1 SEHNR, CDR2 FQNEAQ (reference sequence). This CDR3 spans 14 amino acids. The DNA of the CDR3 is TGTGCCAGCAGTAGCCGGGACAGACCCATGGAGCAGTTCTTC. Translating it yields CASSSRDRPMEQFF.

This clonotype was found a few times. V and J are TRBV19 and TRBJ1-5; D is uncertain. Germline V CDR1 and CDR2: LNHDA, SQIVND (reference sequence). This CDR3 is built from 14 residues. The V end lost 5 bases, the J end lost 4 bases, and 12 bases lay between the germline ends. CDR3 in DNA: TGTGCCAGTAGTTTGGACGCGGGAAATCAGCCCCAGCATTTT. Translating gives CASSLDAGNQPQHF.

The V and J genes are TRBV20-1 and TRBJ2-1, with D possibly matching TRBD1 (5 bases). V lost 0 bases, J lost 6 bases, and 15 bases lay in between. Germline CDR1 and CDR2: DFQATT and SNEGSKA (reference sequence). This CDR3 is built from 15 residues. CDR3 region: CSARDLKDNVNEQFF. In DNA, the CDR3 is TGCAGTGCTAGAGATCTGAAGGACAATGTCAATGAGCAGTTCTTC.

The V gene is TRBV25-1, the J gene TRBJ1-1; TRBD1 agrees at 7 bases. J was trimmed by 3 bases and V by 6 bases; bases with no gene match: 1. Per germline, CDR1 MGHDK and CDR2 SYGVNS. The CDR3 has 12 residues. The CDR3, as DNA: TGTGCCAGCAGACAGGGGTACACTGAAGCTTTCTTT. Its translation: CASRQGYTEAFF.

In this sample, this clonotype turned up a few times. This chain joins TRBV12-3 or TRBV12-4 and TRBJ2-1, with 12 bases matching TRBD2. V trimming: 3 bases; J trimming: 10 bases; junction bases outside the gene matches: 7. This CDR3 is built from 15 residues. In DNA, the CDR3 is TGTGCCAGCAGTTTCTGGACTAGCGGGAATTGGGAGCAGTTCTTC. Its translation: CASSFWTSGNWEQFF.

V gene TRBV20-1 combines with J gene TRBJ2-1; D may correspond to TRBD1 or TRBD2 (5 bases each). The CDR3 has 15 residues. V was clipped by 5 bases and J by 8 bases, with 22 bases between them. Germline-derived CDR1 and CDR2 are DFQATT and SNEGSKA (reference sequence). CDR3 amino acids: CSAGDPGKVQDEQFF. The DNA for the CDR3 is TGCAGTGCTGGGGACCCGGGGAAAGTTCAGGATGAGCAGTTCTTC.

The chain joins TRBV11-2 to TRBJ2-5; tentative D call: TRBD1 (6 bases). The ends were cut back, 5 bases at V and 5 bases at J, with 15 bases in the middle. Germline CDR1 SGHAT, CDR2 FQNNGV. This CDR3 has 14 residues. CDR3 loop: CASSPGQGKETQYF. CDR3 sequence (DNA): TGTGCCAGCAGCCCCGGGCAGGGGAAGGAGACCCAGTACTTC.

In its sample, this clonotype was seen a few times. The chain carries TRBV4-1 and TRBJ2-7; possibly TRBD1 for D (5 bases). This CDR3 has 16 amino acids. V lost 0 bases and J lost 2, with 14 bases in between. Per the germline V gene, CDR1 is MGHRA and CDR2 is YSYEKL. The CDR3 loop reads CASSQERQSIAYEQYF. The CDR3 DNA sequence: TGCGCCAGCAGCCAAGAAAGACAGAGTATAGCCTACGAGCAGTACTTC.

The chain recombines TRBV5-1 with TRBJ2-3; 7 bases align to TRBD2. After removal of 4 bases from V and 0 bases from J, the junction contained 8 bases not matched to a gene. The CDR3 consists of 16 residues. CDR1 is SGHRS, CDR2 YFSETQ, per germline. The CDR3 DNA reads TGCGCCAGCAGCCATACTAGCGTTACTAGCACAGATACGCAGTATTTT. Translated: CASSHTSVTSTDTQYF.

This clonotype was observed a handful of times. This chain links TRBV12-3 or TRBV12-4 with TRBJ2-2; a possible D gene is TRBD1 (5 bases). The CDR3 sequence is 14 residues long. The V end was cut by 5 bases, the J end by 3 bases, with 10 bases between. The DNA of the CDR3 is TGTGCCAGCAGTCCAGGGCCCCACACCGGGGAGCTGTTTTTT. Protein product: CASSPGPHTGELFF.

This clonotype was detected only a few times. This chain links TRBV9 with TRBJ2-5; the match to TRBD2 covers 12 bases. The CDR3 spans 16 residues. The ends lost 0 bases at V and 5 bases at J; junction bases unmatched: 5. Per the germline V gene, CDR1 is SGDLS and CDR2 is YYNGEE. DNA of the CDR3: TGTGCCAGCAGCGTAGAGTCTAGCGGGGGGGCTGAGACCCAGTACTTC. Its protein is CASSVESSGGAETQYF.

This clonotype was seen a handful of times. The chain combines TRBV15 with TRBJ2-3; 9 bases align to TRBD1. The V gene's germline CDR1 is LNHNV and CDR2 YYDKDF (reference sequence). The CDR3 loop spans 14 amino acids. V shed 6 bases, J shed 4 bases, and the junction held 5 bases outside the gene matches. CDR3 DNA: TGTGCCACCAGTTCGACAGGGGGGCCAGATACGCAGTATTTT. Translating it yields CATSSTGGPDTQYF.

A few counts support this clonotype. The V and J genes are TRBV6-5 and TRBJ1-4; D uncertain. The ends were cut back, 3 bases at V and 4 bases at J, with 12 bases in the middle. Looked up from germline, CDR1 is MNHEY and CDR2 is SVGAGI. There are 15 residues in the CDR3. As DNA, the CDR3 is TGTGCCAGCAGTTATTTGGCAGAACATAATGAAAAACTGTTTTTT. Translation gives CASSYLAEHNEKLFF.

The V and J genes are TRBV5-1 and TRBJ2-3; D perhaps matches TRBD1 (6 bases). Per the germline V gene, CDR1 is SGHRS and CDR2 is YFSETQ. V lost 4 bases and J 0 bases, leaving 18 bases between the germline ends. This CDR3 region has 17 residues. The CDR3 reads CASSPAGQLSSTDTQYF. The DNA of the CDR3 is TGCGCCAGCAGCCCGGCCGGACAGCTCAGTAGCACAGATACGCAGTATTTT.

Only a few counts were recorded for this clonotype. The chain couples TRBV20-1 to TRBJ2-7, with 14 nucleotides matching TRBD2. The CDR3 is 14 amino acids. The trim removed 5 bases at V and 1 base at J, leaving 1 base unmatched. CDR1 is DFQATT and CDR2 is SNEGSKA in the germline V gene (reference sequence). As DNA, the CDR3 is TGCAGTGCTGGGACTAGCGGGGGTTCCTACGAGCAGTACTTC. Its protein is CSAGTSGGSYEQYF.

This clonotype was found a few times. This chain connects TRBV6-2 or TRBV6-3 to TRBJ2-5, with a tentative D call TRBD2 (5 bases). Trimming stripped 1 base from V and 5 bases from J, with 11 bases between. CDR1 and CDR2 (germline): MNHEY, SVGEGT. The CDR3 is made up of 14 amino acids. CDR3 sequence: CASSYLGSGETQYF. The CDR3 DNA reads as TGTGCCAGCAGTTACTTAGGGAGTGGGGAGACCCAGTACTTC.

There are many counts of this clonotype. The gene calls are TRBV9 and TRBJ2-7; 12 bases fit TRBD2. The CDR3 runs to 16 residues. Germline V lookup: CDR1 SGDLS, CDR2 YYNGEE. The V gene end was trimmed by 3 bases and the J gene end by 0 bases; junction bases not matched to a gene: 4. CDR3 coding DNA: TGTGCCAGCAGCGGGACTAGCGGGGATCCCTCCTACGAGCAGTACTTC. The encoded protein is CASSGTSGDPSYEQYF.

This clonotype was counted ten times or more. This chain uses TRBV12-3 or TRBV12-4 with TRBJ2-3, with no clear D. The CDR3 consists of 12 residues. V shed 6 bases and J shed 6 bases, with 10 bases lying between them. In DNA, the CDR3 is TGTGCCAGCAGGTCGACCAGGGATACGCAGTATTTT. Protein sequence: CASRSTRDTQYF.

The chain combines TRBV29-1 with TRBJ2-1; 8 nucleotides line up with TRBD1. The CDR3 loop spans 13 amino acids. The V gene end was trimmed by 7 bases and the J gene end by 6 bases; junction bases not matched to a gene: 8. Germline-derived CDR1 and CDR2 are SQVTM and ANQGSEA. CDR3 sequence (DNA): TGCAGCGCCCCGGACAGGGCGAGCAATGAGCAGTTCTTC. Its protein product is CSAPDRASNEQFF.

The chain employs TRBV11-2 and TRBJ2-1, with 13 bases identical to TRBD2. Germline V gene lookup returns CDR1 SGHAT and CDR2 FQNNGV. The CDR3 runs to 16 residues. V lost 5 bases and J lost 3; bases outside the gene matches: 4. This chain's CDR3 is CASSLLAGGIYNEQFF. The CDR3 DNA follows: TGTGCCAGCAGCCTACTAGCGGGGGGGATCTACAATGAGCAGTTCTTC.

The chain has TRBV7-9 and TRBJ2-7; 7 positions agree with TRBD1. This CDR3 spans 15 amino acids. The V and J ends lost 4 bases and 3 bases, in that order; junction bases with no gene match: 9. Germline V gene data show CDR1 as SEHNR and CDR2 as FQNEAQ (reference sequence). The CDR3 loop is CASSSLGQDIYEQYF. The DNA for the CDR3 is TGTGCCAGCAGCTCACTAGGACAGGATATCTACGAGCAGTACTTC.

The chain is built from TRBV7-6 and TRBJ2-7; 10 nucleotides line up with TRBD2. With 0 bases clipped from V and 3 bases from J, the junction kept 2 bases outside the gene matches. CDR1 SGHVS and CDR2 FNYEAQ come from the germline V gene. This CDR3 has 15 residues. The CDR3 spells CASSLAPSGSYEQYF. The CDR3 DNA sequence: TGTGCCAGCAGCTTAGCGCCTAGCGGGAGCTACGAGCAGTACTTC. The full variable domain, rest sourced from reference TRBV7-6 and TRBJ2-7, is GAGVSQSPRYKVTKRGQDVALRCDPISGHVSLYWYRQALGQGPEFLTYFNYEAQQDKSGLPNDRFSAERPEGSISTLTIQRTEQRDSAMYRCASSLAPSGSYEQYFGPGTRLTVT.

This clonotype was counted between two and nine times. CDR3 residues: CASSVTSGAYEQYF. The CDR3 DNA reads as TGTGCCAGCAGCGTAACTAGCGGGGCCTACGAGCAGTACTTC. V is TRBV9 and J is TRBJ2-7, with 10 positions matching TRBD2. The V and J ends lost 1 base and 2 bases, in that order; junction bases with no gene match: 0. The CDR3 consists of 14 residues. The germline V gene has CDR1 SGDLS and CDR2 YYNGEE.

This clonotype was picked up many times. This chain uses TRBV12-3 or TRBV12-4 with TRBJ1-2; D gene unclear. CDR3 length: 13 residues. Trimming left V 7 bases short and J 1 base short, with 10 bases between. The CDR3 is CASTVTDNYGYTF. The CDR3 DNA reads as TGTGCCAGCACCGTGACCGATAACTATGGCTACACCTTC.